This T cell receptor beta chain was identified during a study of T cells in Graves' hyperthyroidism and ophthalmopathy. What was amplified from RNA transcripts were TCR beta CDR3 regions. The HTBI primer set was used in a first-round RT-PCR of the TCR CDR3. In TCRdb, the multiplex PCR reads were re-called with MiXCR into one record per CDR3 protein. This table holds a few hundred thousand distinct CDR3 sequences, roughly an eighth found once. The table lists this clonotype with a count of one. Its target is not known. Notes on the study in general: Ophthalmopathy was predicted by the model a median of about 6.7 months ahead of onset.

CDR3 size: 16 residues. Germline CDR1 MDHEN, CDR2 SYDVKM. Losses at the gene ends were 2 bases for V and 4 bases for J; bases not matched to a gene: 6. Graves' hyperthyroidism without ophthalmopathy progression within 18 months was termed stable. Newly diagnosed hyperthyroidism patients aged 18 to 65 years had disease lasting under 2 months. This sequence was found in a woman aged 18-35 years with Graves' hyperthyroidism. Material: blood. V is TRBV28 and J is TRBJ2-4, with 9 bases matching TRBD1. The CDR3 here is CASSLESGTGKNIQYF. Written as DNA, the CDR3 is TGTGCCAGCAGTTTAGAATCCGGGACAGGGAAAAACATTCAGTACTTC. The whole variable domain, remainder taken from reference TRBV28 and TRBJ2-4, is DVKVTQSSRYLVKRTGEKVFLECVQDMDHENMFWYRQDPGLGLRLIYFSYDVKMKEKGDIPEGYSVSREKKERFSLILESASTNQTSMYLCASSLESGTGKNIQYFGAGTRLSVL.